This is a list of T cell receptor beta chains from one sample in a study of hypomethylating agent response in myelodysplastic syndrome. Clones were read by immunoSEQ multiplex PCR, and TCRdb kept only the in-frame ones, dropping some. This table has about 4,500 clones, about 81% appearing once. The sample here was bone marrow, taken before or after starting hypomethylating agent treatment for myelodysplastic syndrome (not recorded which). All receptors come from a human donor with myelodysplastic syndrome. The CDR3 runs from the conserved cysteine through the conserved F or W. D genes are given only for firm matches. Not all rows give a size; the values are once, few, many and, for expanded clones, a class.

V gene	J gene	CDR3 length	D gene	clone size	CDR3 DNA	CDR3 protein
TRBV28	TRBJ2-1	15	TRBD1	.	TGTGCCAGCAGTACCCCCGGGACAGGGTTCGGGGAGCAGTTCTTC	CASSTPGTGFGEQFF
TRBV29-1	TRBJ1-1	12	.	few	TGCAGCGTAGGGACCTGGAACACTGAAGCTTTCTTT	CSVGTWNTEAFF
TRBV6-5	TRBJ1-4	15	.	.	TGTGCCAGCAGTTACGGCGGGGAAGGGCATGAAAAACTGTTTTTT	CASSYGGEGHEKLFF
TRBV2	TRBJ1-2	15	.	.	TGTGCCAGCATTCCCCAGGCCCGGGCTAACTATGGCTACACCTTC	CASIPQARANYGYTF
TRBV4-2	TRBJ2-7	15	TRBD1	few	TGTGCCAGCAGCCTTTCCGGGACAGACCTACGGGAGCAGTACTTC	CASSLSGTDLREQYF
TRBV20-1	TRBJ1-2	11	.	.	TGCAGTGCTAGCTCTAACTATGGCTACACCTTC	CSASSNYGYTF
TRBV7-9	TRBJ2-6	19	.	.	TGTGCCAGCAGCTCTTGGACAGACCGATACCTTCGTGGGGCCAACGTCCTGACTTTC	CASSSWTDRYLRGANVLTF
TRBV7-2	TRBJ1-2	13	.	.	TGTGCCAGCAGCTTATCAGGGGACTATGGCTACACCTTC	CASSLSGDYGYTF
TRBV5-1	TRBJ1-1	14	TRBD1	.	TGCGCCAGCAGCACCCAGGACAGGAGCACTGAAGCTTTCTTT	CASSTQDRSTEAFF
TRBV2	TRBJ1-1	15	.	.	TGTGCCAGCAATCAAAGGGGGGGGCGCCGGACTGAAGCTTTCTTT	CASNQRGGRRTEAFF
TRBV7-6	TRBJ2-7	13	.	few	TGTGCCAGCAGCTCACGGACCGGGGACGAGCAGTACTTC	CASSSRTGDEQYF